The 11 T cell receptor beta chains given below trace back to one sample, sequenced in a study of early T cells in non-severe SARS-CoV-2 infection. TCRdb re-called the 5' RACE reads through MiXCR, storing one row per CDR3 protein. The data show more than 90,000 distinct CDR3 sequences, approximately 10% seen once. Material: whole blood. Receptor source: an adult who was a healthcare worker with PCR-confirmed SARS-CoV-2 infection or an uninfected control (not recorded which).

This clonotype was picked up many times. The junction departs from the called germline gene at one end, perhaps through a read error. J is TRBJ1-1 and V is TRBV29-1; D is possibly TRBD1 (5 bases). CDR3 length equals 11 residues. Germline CDR1 is SQVTM and CDR2 is ANQGSEA. The chain's CDR3 is CSVQGPTLRGF. CDR3 nucleotides: TGCAGCGTTCAGGGACCGACTCTTCGCGGCTTT.

The table lists this clonotype with a few counts. The chain uses TRBV7-9 and TRBJ1-4; D may be TRBD1 (5 bases). Trimming stripped 1 base from V and 4 bases from J, with 10 bases between. CDR3 length: 15 amino acids. Germline V gene sequence: CDR1 SEHNR, CDR2 FQNEAQ (reference sequence). CDR3 region: CASSLGGTVNEKLFF. CDR3 bases: TGTGCCAGCAGCTTAGGAGGGACGGTTAATGAAAAACTGTTTTTT. The entire variable domain, with the rest obtained from reference TRBV7-9 and TRBJ1-4, is as follows: DTGVSQNPRHKITKRGQNVTFRCDPISEHNRLYWYRQTLGQGPEFLTYFQNEAQLEKSRLLSDRFSAERPKGSFSTLEIQRTEQGDSAMYLCASSLGGTVNEKLFFGSGTQLSVL.

In this sample, this clonotype turned up a few times. The rearrangement joins TRBV5-5 to TRBJ2-3; the match to TRBD2 covers 11 bases. Germline V gene sequence: CDR1 SGHKS, CDR2 YYEKEE (reference sequence). This CDR3 has 16 residues. Trimming took 3 bases from V and 2 from J; bases not matched to a gene: 5. CDR3 DNA: TGTGCCAGCAGCTCATTGACTAGCGGGGCCACAGATACGCAGTATTTT. This translates into CASSSLTSGATDTQYF.

This clonotype was seen at least ten times. This chain uses TRBV5-1 with TRBJ1-1; D is unclear. The length of the CDR3 is 13 residues. V was cut by 1 base and J by 1 base, with 5 bases left in between. Looked up from germline, CDR1 is SGHRS and CDR2 is YFSETQ. The CDR3 sequence is CASSLTANTEAFF. Written as DNA, the CDR3 is TGCGCCAGCAGCTTGACAGCGAACACTGAAGCTTTCTTT.

The chain carries TRBV5-5 and TRBJ1-5; D is perhaps TRBD1 (6 bases). Trimming shortened V by 7 bases and J by 6 bases, and 23 bases separated the two germline ends. Germline CDR1 SGHKS, CDR2 YYEKEE (reference sequence). The CDR3 covers 16 residues. Here the CDR3 reads CASRSTGADNRQPQHF. The CDR3 nucleotides are TGTGCCAGCCGATCGACGGGGGCGGACAACCGTCAGCCCCAGCATTTT.

This clonotype was found many times. The chain carries TRBV28 and TRBJ2-1; D is ambiguous. The V end lost 6 bases, the J end lost 6 bases, and 21 bases lay between the germline ends. Germline V lookup: CDR1 MDHEN, CDR2 SYDVKM. This CDR3 has 16 residues. The chain's CDR3 is CASSLLVRAATNEQFF. CDR3 nucleotide sequence: TGTGCCAGCAGCCTTCTGGTTCGGGCAGCCACCAATGAGCAGTTCTTC.

This clonotype was counted between two and nine times. In DNA, the CDR3 is TGTGCCAGCAGAAAGGGGGGCAACACCGGGGAGCTGTTTTTT. The encoded protein is CASRKGGNTGELFF. The chain combines TRBV7-3 with TRBJ2-2; either TRBD1 or TRBD2 may fit D (6 bases each). V lost 6 bases and J lost 2, with 10 bases in between. CDR1 is SGHTA, CDR2 FQGTGA, per germline. The CDR3 is made up of 14 amino acids.

The chain joins TRBV30 to TRBJ1-1; 8 bases agree with TRBD1. The CDR3 covers 12 residues. The germline CDR1 and CDR2 sequences are GTSNPN and SVGIG (reference sequence). The V and J ends lost 8 bases and 1 base, in that order; junction bases with no gene match: 3. CDR3 region: CARDRWNTEAFF. The CDR3, as DNA: TGTGCCAGGGACAGGTGGAACACTGAAGCTTTCTTT. The full variable domain, completed using reference TRBV30 and TRBJ1-1, is SQTIHQWPATLVQPVGSPLSLECTVEGTSNPNLYWYRQAAGRGLQLLFYSVGIGQISSEVPQNLSASRPQDRQFILSSKKLLLSDSGFYLCARDRWNTEAFFGQGTRLTVV.

Ten or more counts support this clonotype. The V gene is TRBV2, the J gene TRBJ1-5; 7 bases align to TRBD1. The J segment lost 6 bases and the V segment lost 8 bases, leaving 10 bases of the junction unmatched. The CDR3 spans 14 residues. Germline CDR1 reads SNHLY; CDR2 reads FYNNEI. The CDR3 DNA reads TGTGCCAGCGAAACAGGGGTTCTGGGTCAGCCCCAGCATTTT. Translating gives CASETGVLGQPQHF.

In this sample, this clonotype turned up many times. V usage is TRBV19 and J usage is TRBJ2-7; TRBD1 agrees at 12 bases. The CDR3 covers 19 residues. Unmatched junction bases numbered 15, after V lost 4 bases and J lost 2 bases. Germline CDR1 LNHDA, CDR2 SQIVND (reference sequence). CDR3 in amino acids: CASSTPFGDRGRSTYEQYF. In DNA form, the CDR3 reads TGTGCCAGTAGTACGCCGTTTGGGGACAGGGGGCGTAGTACCTACGAGCAGTACTTC.

The chain couples TRBV28 to TRBJ2-4, with D perhaps TRBD2 (5 bases). The ends were cut back, 8 bases at V and 3 bases at J, with 17 bases in the middle. Looked up from germline, CDR1 is MDHEN and CDR2 is SYDVKM. The CDR3 contains 15 residues. The chain's CDR3 is CASAGEERGKNIQYF. For the CDR3, the DNA is TGTGCCAGCGCTGGCGAGGAACGGGGCAAAAACATTCAGTACTTC.